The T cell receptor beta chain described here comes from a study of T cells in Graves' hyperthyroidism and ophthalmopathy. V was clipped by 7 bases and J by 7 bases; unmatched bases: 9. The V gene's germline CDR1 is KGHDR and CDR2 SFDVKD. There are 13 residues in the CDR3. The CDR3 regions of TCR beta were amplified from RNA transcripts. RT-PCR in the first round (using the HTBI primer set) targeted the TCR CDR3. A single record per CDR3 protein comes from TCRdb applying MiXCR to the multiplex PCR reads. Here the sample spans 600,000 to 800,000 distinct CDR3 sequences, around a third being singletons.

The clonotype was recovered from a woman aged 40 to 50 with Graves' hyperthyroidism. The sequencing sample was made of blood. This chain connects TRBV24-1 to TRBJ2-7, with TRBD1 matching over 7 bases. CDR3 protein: CATSKTGMNEQYF. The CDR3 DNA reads TGTGCCACCAGCAAGACAGGGATGAATGAGCAGTACTTC.